The 4 T cell receptor beta chains in this list originate from one sample, sequenced in a study of T cell repertoires in cytomegalovirus infection. Antigens of these TCRs are unknown. TCRdb fed the reads into MiXCR, producing one record per CDR3 protein. The sample gives about 920,000 distinct CDR3 sequences, approximately 30% of which show up once; around an eighth is in the top ten. The starting material was cultured CD8+ T cells from PBMCs, obtained from culture after CMV antigen stimulation. The receptors derive from a human donor in good health (CMV status not recorded). Some clones in this sample may be carry-over from other donors' samples.

This clonotype was seen repeatedly, ten times or more. The chain has TRBV12-3 or TRBV12-4 and TRBJ2-4, with D hard to call. Between the trimmed V and J ends, which lost 4 bases and 7 bases, there was a span of 8 bases. The CDR3 covers 12 residues. CDR3 residues: CASSYSSNIQYF. The CDR3 nucleotides read TGTGCCAGCAGTTATAGTTCGAACATTCAGTACTTC.

This clonotype was seen a handful of times. This chain joins TRBV7-2 and TRBJ2-3, with D maybe TRBD2 (6 bases). The CDR3 spans 17 residues. The germline gives CDR1 SGHTA, CDR2 FQGNSA. The V end was cut by 5 bases, the J end by 7 bases, with 25 bases between. CDR3 sequence: CASSHKEGTFRGYTQYF. For the CDR3, the DNA is TGTGCCAGCAGCCACAAAGAGGGGACTTTCCGGGGGTATACGCAGTATTTT.

The gene calls are TRBV6-6 and TRBJ2-5; D is perhaps TRBD1 (6 bases). CDR3 length: 14 residues. Trimming removed 3 bases at V and 0 bases at J, with 8 bases between. Germline V CDR1 and CDR2: MNHNY, SVGAGI (reference sequence). The chain's CDR3 is CASSYGTNQETQYF. CDR3 sequence (DNA): TGTGCCAGCAGTTATGGGACAAACCAAGAGACCCAGTACTTC.

The V gene is TRBV4-1, the J gene TRBJ2-5; TRBD2 agrees at 9 bases. The J segment lost 2 bases and the V segment lost 0 bases, leaving 4 bases of the junction unmatched. Germline CDR1 and CDR2: MGHRA and YSYEKL. The CDR3 totals 16 residues. The CDR3 coding sequence is TGCGCCAGCAGCCAAGAGTCTAGCGGGACACAAGAGACCCAGTACTTC. Translated, it gives CASSQESSGTQETQYF.